These 8 T cell receptor beta chains originate from one sample sequenced in a study of molecular identifiers for immune sequencing clone quantification. MiXCR was run by TCRdb on the PCR reads, yielding one entry per CDR3 protein. This table holds under 600,000 distinct CDR3 sequences, 20% to 25% found once. The sequencing input was naive CD8+ T cells from blood, with Jurkat cell RNA spiked in. Specified subset: FACS-sorted CD8+CD4-CCR7+CD45RA+ naive T cells. These receptor sequences come from a human donor in good health. Some libraries in this study had Jurkat cell RNA spiked in.

The chain combines TRBV11-2 with TRBJ2-1, with TRBD1 matching over 9 bases. Germline CDR1 reads SGHAT; CDR2 reads FQNNGV. This CDR3 region has 15 residues. Germline trimming cut 5 bases from V and 7 bases from J; bases unmatched to any gene: 9. CDR3 in amino acids: CASSLTGGSRNEQFF. CDR3 coding DNA: TGTGCCAGCAGCCTTACAGGGGGCTCGAGGAATGAGCAGTTCTTC. The full variable domain, in which reference TRBV11-2 and TRBJ2-1 provide the parts outside the CDR3, is EAGVAQSPRYKIIEKRQSVAFWCNPISGHATLYWYQQILGQGPKLLIQFQNNGVVDDSQLPKDRFSAERLKGVDSTLKIQPAKLEDSAVYLCASSLTGGSRNEQFFGPGTRLTVL.

With respect to this clonotype: Just one base apart from a much larger clone, this may be a read error. The gene calls are TRBV13 and TRBJ1-1, with TRBD1 as a possible D gene (5 bases). The CDR3 loop spans 13 amino acids. Trimming removed 8 bases at V and 5 bases at J, with 15 bases between. The germline CDR1 and CDR2 sequences are PRHDT and FYEKMQ (reference sequence). In DNA form, the CDR3 reads TGTGCCAGCGGCTCCAACCAGGGAACTGAAGCTTTCTTT. It encodes CASGSNQGTEAFF. The full variable domain, rest sourced from reference TRBV13 and TRBJ1-1, is AAGVIQSPRHLIKEKRETATLKCYPIPRHDTVYWYQQGPGQDPQFLISFYEKMQSDKGSIPDRFSAQQFSDYHSELNMSSLELGDSALYFCASGSNQGTEAFFGQGTRLTVV.

The chain employs TRBV2 and TRBJ1-5, with 9 nucleotides matching TRBD1. The CDR3 runs 15 residues. The germline CDR1 and CDR2 sequences are SNHLY and FYNNEI. The V segment lost 6 bases and the J segment 6 bases; nucleotides outside the gene matches: 9. CDR3 region: CASSPGQGGGQPQHF. DNA of the CDR3: TGTGCCAGCAGCCCGGGACAGGGCGGCGGTCAGCCCCAGCATTTT.

Comment on this clonotype: Possible read error: a much larger clone is one base away. The chain joins TRBV2 to TRBJ2-2; maybe TRBD2 (5 bases). This CDR3 has 15 residues. Germline-derived CDR1 and CDR2 are SNHLY and FYNNEI. The DNA of the CDR3 is TGTGCCAGCAGTCCCGGGCCATCGAACACCGGGGAGCCGTTTTTT. Amino acids: CASSPGPSNTGEPFF.

This clonotype was seen repeatedly, ten times or more. The chain has TRBV30 and TRBJ1-1, with D hard to call. The CDR3 consists of 12 residues. CDR1 is GTSNPN and CDR2 is SVGIG in the germline V gene (reference sequence). V lost 8 bases to trimming and J lost 4 bases, with 14 bases between them. The CDR3: CALGPGGTEAFF. The CDR3 nucleotides read TGTGCCCTCGGACCCGGAGGCACTGAAGCTTTCTTT.

This clonotype was seen a few times. The chain couples TRBV19 to TRBJ1-3; possibly TRBD1 for D (5 bases). The germline V gene encodes CDR1 LNHDA and CDR2 SQIVND (reference sequence). The CDR3 covers 15 residues. Trimming cost V 4 bases and J 4 bases, with 14 bases left between them. CDR3: CASSKGAASGNTIYF. In DNA form, the CDR3 reads TGTGCCAGTAGTAAAGGGGCCGCCTCAGGAAACACCATATATTTT.

This clonotype was picked up many times. The chain couples TRBV11-2 to TRBJ2-1, with TRBD1 matching over 9 bases. Germline V gene sequence: CDR1 SGHAT, CDR2 FQNNGV. V lost 3 bases to trimming and J lost 3 bases; unmatched junction nucleotides: 3. The CDR3 has 15 amino acids. CDR3 sequence (DNA): TGTGCCAGCAGCTTTGGGACAGGGCTCTACAATGAGCAGTTCTTC. Encoded protein: CASSFGTGLYNEQFF.

This clonotype was detected once. V gene TRBV11-1 combines with J gene TRBJ2-7; D gene unclear. V dropped 2 bases and J dropped 2 bases, with 10 bases sitting between them. CDR3 length: 14 amino acids. Germline values: CDR1 SGHAT, CDR2 FQDESV (reference sequence). The CDR3 DNA is TGTGCCAGCAGCTTATCGGGCCGGACCTACGAGCAGTACTTC. Its protein product is CASSLSGRTYEQYF.